The 9 T cell receptor beta chains in this list originate from one sample, sequenced in a study of regulatory T cells in long-lasting Graves disease. Time point: persistent/refractory GD, antithyroid drugs over 5 years with positive TRAb. Extracted PBMC RNA gave rise to the TCR library. To make TCR beta libraries, researchers used iRepertoire HTBI primers and Arm-PCR of CDR3 regions. TCRdb independently ran MiXCR on the multiplex PCR reads; one entry per CDR3 protein. Altogether about 470,000 distinct CDR3 sequences are present, less than 25% being singletons, with the ten largest covering less than 9%. Sequences were derived from peripheral blood mononuclear cells (PBMCs), sampled when the disease was refractory, from a patient treated with antithyroid drugs. The receptor set was obtained from a female donor with Graves disease.

In this sample, this clonotype turned up many times. V usage is TRBV15 and J usage is TRBJ2-7; a possible D gene is TRBD1 (7 bases). This CDR3 has 15 residues. V was shortened by 0 bases and J by 4 bases, with 13 bases between the two germline ends. The germline V gene has CDR1 LNHNV and CDR2 YYDKDF (reference sequence). The CDR3, as DNA: TGTGCCACCAGCAGAGATCAGCAGGGGGGTTACGAGCAGTACTTC. Its protein product is CATSRDQQGGYEQYF.

Ten or more counts support this clonotype. The rearrangement uses TRBV28 and TRBJ1-2; D gene unclear. V lost 6 bases to trimming and J lost 5 bases, with 19 bases between them. Germline CDR1 MDHEN, CDR2 SYDVKM. The CDR3 loop spans 15 amino acids. The CDR3 nucleotides are TGTGCCAGCAGACCAAGTGAGACCCTGCGTTATGGCTACACCTTC. It yields the protein CASRPSETLRYGYTF.

The chain links TRBV6-5 to TRBJ2-7; D might be TRBD2 (6 bases). CDR3 size: 17 residues. With 0 bases removed from V and 6 bases from J, the gap between germline ends came to 21 bases. Per germline, CDR1 MNHEY and CDR2 SVGAGI. The DNA for the CDR3 is TGTGCCAGCAGTTACTCGAATGTGGGACTGGCCCAAGGCGAGCAGTACTTC. Protein: CASSYSNVGLAQGEQYF.

The chain has TRBV6-1 and TRBJ1-6, with a possible D match to TRBD1 (6 bases). The CDR3 consists of 16 residues. The V and J ends lost 0 bases and 5 bases respectively, with 11 bases between them. Germline V gene sequence: CDR1 MNHNS, CDR2 SASEGT. The CDR3 reads CASSEADREHNSPLHF. The CDR3 nucleotides read TGTGCCAGCAGTGAAGCGGACAGAGAACATAATTCACCCCTCCACTTT.

This clonotype has a count of ten or more. V and J are TRBV29-1 and TRBJ1-1; D is possibly TRBD1 (5 bases). The ends were cut back, 8 bases at V and 5 bases at J, with 12 bases in the middle. The germline V gene encodes CDR1 SQVTM and CDR2 ANQGSEA. This CDR3 comprises 11 residues. CDR3 in amino acids: CSSIRETEAFF. The CDR3 bases are TGCAGCAGCATCAGGGAAACTGAAGCTTTCTTT.

This clonotype was picked up many times. The chain recombines TRBV11-1 with TRBJ2-5; tentatively, D is TRBD2 (5 bases). Germline-derived CDR1 and CDR2 are SGHAT and FQDESV (reference sequence). Trimming left V 8 bases short and J 5 bases short, with 30 bases between. The CDR3 covers 18 residues. The CDR3 is CASHKTRGASRQVETQYF. For the CDR3, the DNA is TGTGCCAGCCACAAGACTCGGGGAGCTTCCCGCCAAGTGGAGACCCAGTACTTC.

This clonotype appeared many times. The chain employs TRBV28 and TRBJ1-2, with D unclear. Germline V gene data show CDR1 as MDHEN and CDR2 as SYDVKM. Trimming left V 3 bases short and J 8 bases short, with 4 bases between. This CDR3 region has 10 residues. The CDR3 here is CASSFRGYTF. CDR3 coding DNA: TGTGCCAGCAGTTTTCGGGGCTACACCTTC.

This clonotype has at least ten counts. This chain joins TRBV6-5 and TRBJ1-3; no clear D gene. The V end was cut by 0 bases, the J end by 4 bases, with 19 bases between. This CDR3 region has 18 residues. Germline values: CDR1 MNHEY, CDR2 SVGAGI. Written as DNA, the CDR3 is TGTGCCAGCAGTTACTCGGTAGCTGAAGCACAGCTAGGAAACACCATATATTTT. The encoded protein is CASSYSVAEAQLGNTIYF.

The V and J genes are TRBV25-1 and TRBJ2-7; D may be TRBD1 or TRBD2 (5 bases each). The CDR3 runs 12 residues. Trimming removed 9 bases from V and 1 base from J, with 10 bases in between. The germline V gene has CDR1 MGHDK and CDR2 SYGVNS. In nucleotides, the CDR3 is TGTGCCAGACGGGGCTTATCCTACGAGCAGTACTTC. This sequence encodes CARRGLSYEQYF.